A single T cell receptor beta chain is shown here with its context. The data stem from a study of T-cell reconstitution after alpha-beta-depleted transplantation in children. The CDR3 covers 15 residues. Trimming removed 7 bases from V and 2 bases from J, with 16 bases in between. Germline V gene lookup returns CDR1 SGHRS and CDR2 YFSETQ. The TCRbeta library incorporated unique molecular identifiers. TCRdb reprocessed the PCR reads with MiXCR, giving one entry per CDR3 protein. This repertoire shows about 610,000 distinct CDR3 sequences, under 12% found once; its top ten account for roughly 3.9%. The gene calls are TRBV5-1 and TRBJ2-1; D not certain. The source of this sequence is a human donor who donated a stem cell graft to a child with acute myeloid leukemia. Sequenced material: PBMCs from the stem cell graft donor, taken from the stem cell graft. CDR3 protein: CASRSDWYTYNEQFF. CDR3 in DNA: TGCGCCAGCCGCTCAGATTGGTACACCTACAATGAGCAGTTCTTC.